This T cell receptor (beta chain) was sequenced during a study of beta chain features in type 1 diabetes. Study context: Patients did not differ from healthy donors in age, gender or cell yield.

This clone was found a few times. Its antigen is not identified. Since all of the isolated RNA was reverse transcribed, expressed TCRB transcripts were what got sequenced. Deep immunoSEQ sequencing covered naive, central memory and regulatory T cell samples. Profiling relied on immunoSEQ multiplex PCR, and the TCRdb table lists in-frame clones only, not all of them. Among about 170,000 clones listed, roughly 8% were seen once. Findings and caveats of the study: Patients and controls would be equally affected if PCR favored shorter templates. Shorter TCRB CDR3s, moderately but significantly so, were found in Type 1 diabetes patients in all four CD4+ subsets.

This CDR3 has 13 amino acids. CDR1 and CDR2 (germline): SGHDT, YYEEEE. Deletions cut 4 bases from V and 8 bases from J, with 15 bases between. Source material: central memory CD4+ T cells from blood. The clonotype was recovered from a man younger than 35 with type 1 diabetes. The J gene is TRBJ1-2, the V gene TRBV5-6; TRBD1 is a possible D gene (6 bases). The CDR3 DNA sequence: TGTGCCAGCAGCCAGCAGGGGAATAGAGGCTACACCTTC. As protein: CASSQQGNRGYTF. Using reference TRBV5-6 and TRBJ1-2 for the parts outside the CDR3, the full variable domain is DAGVTQSPTHLIKTRGQQVTLRCSPKSGHDTVSWYQQALGQGPQFIFQYYEEEERQRGNFPDRFSGHQFPNYSSELNVNALLLGDSALYLCASSQQGNRGYTFGSGTRLTVV.